This T cell receptor beta chain was captured in a study of cytomegalovirus exposure and HLA in healthy donors. Study-level findings and limits: Equally common other TCR beta chains were less clonally expanded than HLA-associated ones, a later analysis found. In a later analysis, the majority of CMV-associated beta chains seemingly showed HLA restriction.

The PCR contained 60 Vbeta and 13 Jbeta primers. Some clones are missing from TCRdb's copy, which holds only in-frame ones; the method was immunoSEQ multiplex PCR. The profile covers 95,000 to 150,000 clones, with about 74% appearing a single time and roughly 4.1% taken by the ten largest. From germline, CDR1 is SGHRS and CDR2 YFSETQ. There are 15 residues in the CDR3. As concerns this clone: Its antigen remains unidentified. One junction end disagrees with the germline gene, perhaps due to a read error.

The gene calls are TRBV5-1 and TRBJ2-2; TRBD1 agrees at 8 bases. The sequence was collected from a woman aged 45-65 years in good health and CMV-seropositive. The specimen was PBMCs. In DNA form, the CDR3 reads TGCGCCAGCTGGCCCGGGGACAGGAACCCCGGGGAGCTGTTTTTT. Amino acids: CASWPGDRNPGELFF.